This T cell receptor beta chain was sequenced in a study of T-cell memory formation after mild COVID-19. About the research overall: TCR clusters largely stayed donor specific.

TCRdb passed the 5' RACE reads through MiXCR, listing each CDR3 protein once. Of about 340,000 distinct CDR3 sequences listed, roughly an eighth are singletons. The sample holds a few counts of this clonotype. What it recognizes is unknown. Regarding the study as a whole: Clonal second-wave expansions that peaked on day 37 had unconfirmed SARS-CoV-2 specificity.

Material: PBMCs or a T cell subset sorted from them (not recorded which). The receptor was isolated from a man between 18 and 29 years old who had mild COVID-19 (a few samples of this study predate the infection). Cell type and time point are not known.

Here the CDR3 DNA reads TGTGCCAGCAGCCAGACTAGAGGGGCGACAGATACGCAGTATTTT. Amino acid sequence: CASSQTRGATDTQYF. The chain uses TRBV7-2 and TRBJ2-3; D perhaps matches TRBD2 (6 bases). CDR1 is SGHTA and CDR2 is FQGNSA in the germline V gene. This CDR3 is 15 amino acids long. Trimming shortened V by 5 bases and J by 3 bases, and 15 bases separated the two germline ends. Full variable domain (remainder filled in from reference TRBV7-2 and TRBJ2-3): GAGVSQSPSNKVTEKGKDVELRCDPISGHTALYWYRQSLGQGLEFLIYFQGNSAPDKSGLPSDRFSAERTGGSVSTLTIQRTQQEDSAVYLCASSQTRGATDTQYFGPGTRLTVL.